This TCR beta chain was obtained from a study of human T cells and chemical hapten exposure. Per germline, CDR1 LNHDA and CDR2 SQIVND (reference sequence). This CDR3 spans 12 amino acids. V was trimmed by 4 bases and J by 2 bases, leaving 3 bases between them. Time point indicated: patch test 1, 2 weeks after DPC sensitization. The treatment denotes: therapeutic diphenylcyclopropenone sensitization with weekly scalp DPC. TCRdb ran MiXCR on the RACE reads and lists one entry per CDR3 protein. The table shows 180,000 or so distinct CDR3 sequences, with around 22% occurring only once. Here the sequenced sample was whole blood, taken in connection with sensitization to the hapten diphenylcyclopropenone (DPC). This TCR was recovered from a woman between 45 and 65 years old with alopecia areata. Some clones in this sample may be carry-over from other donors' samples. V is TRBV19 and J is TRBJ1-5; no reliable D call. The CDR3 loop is CASSTGNQPQHF. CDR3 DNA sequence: TGTGCCAGTAGTACCGGCAATCAGCCCCAGCATTTT.